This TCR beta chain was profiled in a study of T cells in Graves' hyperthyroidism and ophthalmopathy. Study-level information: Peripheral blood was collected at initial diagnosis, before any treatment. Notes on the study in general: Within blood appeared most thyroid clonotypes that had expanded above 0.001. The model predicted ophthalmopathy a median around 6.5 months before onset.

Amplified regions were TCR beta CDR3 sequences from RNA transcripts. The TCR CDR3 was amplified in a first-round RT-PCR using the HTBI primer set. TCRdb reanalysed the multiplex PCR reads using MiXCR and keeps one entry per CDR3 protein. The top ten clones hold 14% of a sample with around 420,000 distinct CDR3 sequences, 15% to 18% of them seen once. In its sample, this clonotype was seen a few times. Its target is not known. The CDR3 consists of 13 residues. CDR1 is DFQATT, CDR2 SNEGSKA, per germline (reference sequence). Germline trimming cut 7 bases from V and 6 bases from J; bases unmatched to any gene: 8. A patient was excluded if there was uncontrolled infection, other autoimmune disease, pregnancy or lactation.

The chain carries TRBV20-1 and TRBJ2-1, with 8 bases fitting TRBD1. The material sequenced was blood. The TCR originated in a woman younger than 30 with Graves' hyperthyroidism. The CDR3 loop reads CSGDRWGSNEQFF. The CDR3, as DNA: TGCAGTGGGGACAGGTGGGGTAGCAATGAGCAGTTCTTC.